This T cell receptor (beta chain) was recovered during a study of shared clonotypes between healthy human individuals. Study-level information: Two women and three men aged 18 to 49 served as donors. Whole-study results and caveats: Having only a few donors restricted how much genetic and exposure-history diversity was captured.

Original methodology: ImmunoSEQ only sent back junction sequences with no quality scores, so filtering was done differently. The table came from immunoSEQ multiplex PCR; TCRdb's copy has only in-frame clones and leaves some out. V and J calls and clone size are as listed in that table; D and trimming were resolved from the DNA. The table lists more than 2,000,000 clones, 90% to 95% of them singletons. V gave up 4 bases and J gave up 6 bases, with 26 bases separating them. Germline V gives CDR1 SGHTS, CDR2 YDEGEE. The CDR3 spans 17 residues. A remark on this clone: The antigen remains unidentified.

V usage is TRBV5-8 and J usage is TRBJ2-7; D tentatively fits TRBD1 or TRBD2 (5 bases each). This clonotype originated in a man aged 18 to 29 in good health. Some clones in this sample may be carry-over from other donors' samples. Specimen: naive CD4+ T cells from PBMCs. Subset described: CD45RA+ positively selected. CDR3 sequence reads: CASSDNPGTTSLGEQYF. CDR3 coding DNA: TGTGCCAGCAGCGATAACCCCGGGACCACTTCTTTGGGCGAGCAGTACTTC.